The 14 T cell receptor beta chains given below trace back to one sample, sequenced in a study of shared clonotypes between healthy human individuals. Sequencing was performed with immunoSEQ multiplex PCR; in TCRdb, only in-frame clones are kept and a portion is missing. The sample includes some 1.5 million clones, 95% to 99% seen only once; the top ten take less than 0.55%. The specimen sequenced was naive CD4+ T cells sorted from blood. Subset reported: CD45RA+ positively selected. The receptor source for this set is a man aged 25-45 years in good health.

This chain connects TRBV5-6 to TRBJ2-5; D gene ambiguous. CDR3 size: 14 residues. Germline CDR1 and CDR2: SGHDT and YYEEEE. Trimming took 0 bases from V and 2 from J, leaving 8 bases between them. CDR3 DNA: TGTGCCAGCAGCTTGGATCCTCGGCAAGAGACCCAGTACTTC. Its protein is CASSLDPRQETQYF.

This rearrangement joins TRBV14 to TRBJ1-4; no definite D call. CDR1 and CDR2 from the germline V gene are SGHDN and FVKESK. This CDR3 is built from 15 residues. Trimming shortened V by 6 bases and J by 0 bases, and 11 bases separated the two germline ends. The CDR3 nucleotides read TGTGCCAGCAGACCCGACGGATCAACTAATGAAAAACTGTTTTTT. This translates into CASRPDGSTNEKLFF. Looking up the rest from reference TRBV14 and TRBJ1-4 gives the full variable domain: EAGVTQFPSHSVIEKGQTVTLRCDPISGHDNLYWYRRVMGKEIKFLLHFVKESKQDESGMPNNRFLAERTGGTYSTLKVQPAELEDSGVYFCASRPDGSTNEKLFFGSGTQLSVL.

This clone has more than one count but fewer than ten. The chain employs TRBV18 and TRBJ1-2; D gene unclear. Trimming shortened V by 3 bases and J by 8 bases, and 7 bases separated the two germline ends. The CDR3 loop spans 11 amino acids. The germline gives CDR1 KGHSH, CDR2 LQKENI. The CDR3: CASSPQRGYTF. CDR3 DNA: TGTGCCAGCTCACCGCAGCGAGGCTACACCTTC.

V usage is TRBV2 and J usage is TRBJ2-1; 7 positions agree with TRBD2. CDR1 SNHLY and CDR2 FYNNEI come from the germline V gene. The V segment lost 6 bases and the J segment 0 bases; nucleotides outside the gene matches: 8. This CDR3 is built from 16 residues. Here the CDR3 DNA reads TGTGCCAGCAGGGTTCTAGCGGAGAGCTCCTACAATGAGCAGTTCTTC. This translates into CASRVLAESSYNEQFF.

V usage is TRBV5-1 and J usage is TRBJ1-1, with D uncertain. V lost 4 bases to trimming and J lost 4 bases, with 14 bases between them. CDR3 size: 14 residues. The germline V gene encodes CDR1 SGHRS and CDR2 YFSETQ. For the CDR3, the DNA is TGCGCCAGCAGCCGCTCGACGGGGAGCACTGAAGCTTTCTTT. It is translated as CASSRSTGSTEAFF.

The V call is TRBV18, the J call TRBJ2-1, with 7 bases fitting TRBD2. The germline CDR1 and CDR2 sequences are KGHSH and LQKENI. With 5 bases clipped from V and 10 bases from J, the junction kept 14 bases outside the gene matches. This CDR3 has 15 amino acids. The CDR3 nucleotides are TGTGCCAGCTCATCCAGTCTTGGACTAGGTGGGGAGCAGTTCTTC. This encodes CASSSSLGLGGEQFF.

This chain uses TRBV7-2 with TRBJ2-7; 9 positions agree with TRBD1. V trimming: 0 bases; J trimming: 1 base; junction bases outside the gene matches: 13. This CDR3 has 19 residues. Germline CDR1 SGHTA, CDR2 FQGNSA. CDR3 in amino acids: CASSLAFMPGTGTSYEQYF. The CDR3 DNA is TGTGCCAGCAGCTTAGCATTCATGCCTGGGACAGGGACTTCCTACGAGCAGTACTTC.

V usage is TRBV14 and J usage is TRBJ2-2; no clear D gene. The germline V gene has CDR1 SGHDN and CDR2 FVKESK. Trimming shortened V by 4 bases and J by 9 bases, and 6 bases separated the two germline ends. This CDR3 has 11 residues. CDR3 sequence (DNA): TGTGCCAGCAGCCTTAGTCGGGAGCTGTTTTTT. Its translation is CASSLSRELFF.

The rearrangement joins TRBV5-6 to TRBJ2-3; unclear D gene. The CDR3 sequence is 12 residues long. In germline, CDR1 is SGHDT, CDR2 YYEEEE. With 4 bases removed from V and 3 bases from J, the gap between germline ends came to 6 bases. CDR3: CASSLMTDTQYF. The CDR3 bases are TGTGCCAGCAGCCTGATGACAGATACGCAGTATTTT. The complete variable domain, with remaining parts taken from reference TRBV5-6 and TRBJ2-3, reads DAGVTQSPTHLIKTRGQQVTLRCSPKSGHDTVSWYQQALGQGPQFIFQYYEEEERQRGNFPDRFSGHQFPNYSSELNVNALLLGDSALYLCASSLMTDTQYFGPGTRLTVL.

Points on this clone: Other nucleotide sequences in the sample specify the same CDR3. CDR3 in amino acids: CSVGGPYEQYF. The DNA of the CDR3 is TGCAGCGTGGGGGGTCCCTACGAGCAGTACTTC. This chain connects TRBV29-1 to TRBJ2-7, with D possibly being TRBD2 (6 bases). This CDR3 comprises 11 residues. Trimming took 6 bases from V and 2 from J, leaving 8 bases between them. Per the germline V gene, CDR1 is SQVTM and CDR2 is ANQGSEA.

V usage is TRBV11-3 and J usage is TRBJ2-1, with D perhaps TRBD2 (7 bases). In germline, CDR1 is SGHNT, CDR2 YENEEA. The V and J ends lost 0 bases and 2 bases respectively, with 11 bases between them. This CDR3 is 16 amino acids long. The CDR3 DNA sequence: TGTGCCAGCAGCTTAGAGGGGGCGGGGGCCTACAATGAGCAGTTCTTC. This gives the protein CASSLEGAGAYNEQFF.

The count of this clone is one. The V and J genes are TRBV18 and TRBJ2-1; 7 bases line up with TRBD2. The CDR3 loop spans 13 amino acids. V dropped 1 base and J dropped 15; count of bases not matched to a gene: 9. In germline, CDR1 is KGHSH, CDR2 LQKENI. The DNA of the CDR3 is TGTGCCAGCTCACCACACGAGCGGGGACGACGGTTCTTC. Protein: CASSPHERGRRFF.

This clone was detected only once. The chain is built from TRBV7-9 and TRBJ2-3; D unresolved. V was cut by 1 base and J by 0 bases, with 11 bases left in between. Per the germline V gene, CDR1 is SEHNR and CDR2 is FQNEAQ (reference sequence). CDR3 length equals 16 residues. The CDR3 here is CASSLDLAASTDTQYF. CDR3 in DNA: TGTGCCAGCAGCTTAGACCTTGCGGCTAGCACAGATACGCAGTATTTT.

V and J are TRBV30 and TRBJ2-7; D is uncertain. V was trimmed by 2 bases and J by 2 bases, leaving 13 bases between them. The CDR3 has 14 amino acids. Germline CDR1 is GTSNPN and CDR2 is SVGIG (reference sequence). CDR3 protein: CAWSLTRRTYEQYF. The DNA for the CDR3 is TGTGCCTGGAGTCTGACTCGGCGGACCTACGAGCAGTACTTC.